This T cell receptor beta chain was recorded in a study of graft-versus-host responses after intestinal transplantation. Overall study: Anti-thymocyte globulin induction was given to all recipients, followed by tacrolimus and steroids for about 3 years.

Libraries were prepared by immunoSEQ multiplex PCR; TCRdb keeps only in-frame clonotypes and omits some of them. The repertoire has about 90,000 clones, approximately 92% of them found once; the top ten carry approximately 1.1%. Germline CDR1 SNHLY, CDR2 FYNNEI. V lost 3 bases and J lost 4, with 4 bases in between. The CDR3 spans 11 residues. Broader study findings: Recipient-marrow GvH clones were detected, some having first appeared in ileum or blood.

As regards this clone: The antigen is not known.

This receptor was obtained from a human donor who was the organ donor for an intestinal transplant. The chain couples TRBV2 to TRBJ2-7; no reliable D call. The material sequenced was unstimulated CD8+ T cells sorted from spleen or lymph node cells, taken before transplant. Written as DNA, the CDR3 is TGTGCCAGCAGTGATAGTTACGAGCAGTACTTC. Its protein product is CASSDSYEQYF.